The 32 T cell receptor beta chains in this list originate from one sample, sequenced in a study of CD8+ T cells in alopecia areata. Treatment denoted: oral pan-JAK inhibitor, 5-10 mg twice daily. cDNA reverse transcribed from extracted RNA served as the sequencing template. Assay used: immunoSEQ multiplex PCR; TCRdb lists only in-frame clones, some missing. This sample has some 110,000 clones, with roughly 55% found just once. The specimen was CD8+ T cells sorted from blood, collected at week 24, from a patient treated with tofacitinib. The origin of the receptors is a human donor with alopecia areata.

The rearrangement links TRBV6-1 to TRBJ2-1; 9 bases agree with TRBD2. The CDR3 length is 17 residues. V dropped 2 bases and J dropped 1; count of bases not matched to a gene: 6. Germline V gives CDR1 MNHNS, CDR2 SASEGT. The CDR3 nucleotides are TGTGCCAGCAGTGAATGGTATAGCGGGGGTTCCTACAATGAGCAGTTCTTC. Residues: CASSEWYSGGSYNEQFF.

The genes are TRBV7-9 and TRBJ1-1; the match to TRBD1 covers 10 bases. The germline gives CDR1 SEHNR, CDR2 FQNEAQ (reference sequence). CDR3 length: 15 amino acids. After removal of 5 bases from V and 10 bases from J, the junction contained 13 bases not matched to a gene. CDR3 protein: CASSGPGQGFLVAFF. DNA of the CDR3: TGTGCCAGCAGCGGTCCGGGACAGGGGTTCTTGGTAGCTTTCTTT.

The V gene is TRBV27, the J gene TRBJ2-7; TRBD1 matches at 11 bases. V shed 7 bases and J 3 bases; nucleotides not matched to a gene: 11. In germline, CDR1 is MNHEY, CDR2 SMNVEV (reference sequence). CDR3 length: 16 amino acids. The CDR3 DNA is TGTGCCAGCAAACCTACGCCGGGACAGGGGGGCTACGAGCAGTACTTC. Translating it yields CASKPTPGQGGYEQYF.

This rearrangement joins TRBV18 to TRBJ2-7; D gene ambiguous. V was shortened by 0 bases and J by 5 bases, with 8 bases between the two germline ends. Germline CDR1 and CDR2: KGHSH and LQKENI. The CDR3 runs to 13 residues. CDR3 protein: CASSPPISDEQYF. CDR3 DNA: TGTGCCAGCTCACCACCGATATCGGACGAGCAGTACTTC.

This clone was detected only a few times. The chain has TRBV13 and TRBJ1-2; the match to TRBD1 covers 7 bases. CDR1 is PRHDT, CDR2 FYEKMQ, per germline (reference sequence). V trimming: 5 bases; J trimming: 0 bases; junction bases outside the gene matches: 9. The CDR3 has 16 amino acids. CDR3 loop: CASSINPGQPNYGYTF. The CDR3, as DNA: TGTGCCAGCAGCATAAATCCGGGACAGCCTAACTATGGCTACACCTTC.

The CDR3 loop is CASSKTGGTDTQYF. CDR3 DNA sequence: TGTGCCAGCAGCAAGACAGGGGGCACAGATACGCAGTATTTT. This rearrangement joins TRBV7-9 to TRBJ2-3; TRBD1 aligns across 8 bases. Unmatched junction bases numbered 2, after V lost 5 bases and J lost 1 base. In germline, CDR1 is SEHNR, CDR2 FQNEAQ (reference sequence). CDR3 length: 14 amino acids.

This chain links TRBV27 with TRBJ2-1, with TRBD2 identical over 13 bases. Looked up from germline, CDR1 is MNHEY and CDR2 is SMNVEV (reference sequence). V was pared by 3 bases and J by 8 bases, with 16 bases of the junction left unmatched. The CDR3 has 19 residues. DNA of the CDR3: TGTGCCAGCAGTTTTCTTCCCGGCTCCGGGACTAGCGGGGTTGATGAGCAGTTCTTC. Protein sequence: CASSFLPGSGTSGVDEQFF.

This rearrangement joins TRBV13 to TRBJ1-1; unclear D gene. V shed 5 bases and J shed 5 bases, with 12 bases lying between them. This CDR3 region has 13 residues. Per the germline V gene, CDR1 is PRHDT and CDR2 is FYEKMQ (reference sequence). The DNA of the CDR3 is TGTGCCAGCAGCCCCGAGGACGGAACTGAAGCTTTCTTT. It encodes CASSPEDGTEAFF.

This chain connects TRBV7-9 to TRBJ2-2, with 9 nucleotides matching TRBD2. CDR1 is SEHNR and CDR2 is FQNEAQ in the germline V gene (reference sequence). CDR3 length: 18 residues. Losses at the gene ends were 1 base for V and 2 bases for J; bases not matched to a gene: 8. CDR3 sequence (DNA): TGTGCCAGCAGCTTAGGGGGACTAGCAGACACTAACACCGGGGAGCTGTTTTTT. This translates into CASSLGGLADTNTGELFF.

A few counts support this clone. V is TRBV5-1 and J is TRBJ1-2; D gene ambiguous. Germline CDR1 reads SGHRS; CDR2 reads YFSETQ. This CDR3 region has 15 residues. V shed 1 base and J shed 0 bases, with 10 bases lying between them. The CDR3 protein is CASSLTRQPNYGYTF. CDR3 sequence (DNA): TGCGCCAGCAGCTTGACTCGCCAGCCTAACTATGGCTACACCTTC.

V is TRBV27 and J is TRBJ1-5; D call uncertain. From germline, CDR1 is MNHEY and CDR2 SMNVEV (reference sequence). The V end was cut by 4 bases, the J end by 10 bases, with 17 bases between. The CDR3 has 14 residues. The CDR3 sequence is CASSSRRGADPQHF. The DNA for the CDR3 is TGTGCCAGCAGTTCTCGCCGGGGTGCTGATCCCCAGCATTTT.

The chain recombines TRBV6-1 with TRBJ1-5; no clear D. Germline V gene sequence: CDR1 MNHNS, CDR2 SASEGT. V was shortened by 5 bases and J by 7 bases, with 15 bases between the two germline ends. The CDR3 consists of 14 residues. Here the CDR3 DNA reads TGTGCCAGCAGTCCCCAGGTAGGGTCCCAGCCCCAGCATTTT. Translating it yields CASSPQVGSQPQHF.

The rearrangement uses TRBV7-8 and TRBJ1-5; possible D gene TRBD1, 6 bases. Germline V gene sequence: CDR1 SGHVS, CDR2 FQNEAQ. This CDR3 spans 19 amino acids. The V end lost 5 bases, the J end lost 1 base, and 24 bases lay between the germline ends. The CDR3 here is CASSLGEEGDLGSNQPQHF. The CDR3 bases are TGTGCCAGCAGCCTGGGGGAGGAGGGGGACCTGGGGAGCAATCAGCCCCAGCATTTT.

The gene calls are TRBV6-6 and TRBJ2-1; D might be TRBD2 (5 bases). This CDR3 contains 13 residues. The V end was cut by 11 bases, the J end by 8 bases, with 19 bases between. CDR1 and CDR2 (germline): MNHNY, SVGAGI (reference sequence). CDR3 DNA: TGTGCCGGACGGGATCCTCCGCGGGATGAGCAGTTCTTC. Protein product: CAGRDPPRDEQFF.

The chain recombines TRBV7-2 with TRBJ2-3; no definite D call. From germline, CDR1 is SGHTA and CDR2 FQGNSA. V dropped 2 bases and J dropped 6 bases, with 12 bases sitting between them. The CDR3 covers 14 residues. The CDR3 DNA sequence: TGTGCCAGCAGCTTAAGGTGGTCCCGGGATACGCAGTATTTT. Its protein is CASSLRWSRDTQYF.

V and J are TRBV6-1 and TRBJ1-2; possible D gene TRBD1, 5 bases. Germline loops: CDR1 MNHNS, CDR2 SASEGT. The V end was cut by 10 bases, the J end by 4 bases, with 19 bases between. CDR3 size: 14 residues. The CDR3 loop reads CATQTKDSIYGYTF. The CDR3 DNA reads as TGTGCCACCCAGACGAAAGACAGCATCTATGGCTACACCTTC.

The chain carries TRBV29-1 and TRBJ1-3; tentatively, D is TRBD1 (5 bases). The germline V gene encodes CDR1 SQVTM and CDR2 ANQGSEA. The CDR3 is made up of 15 amino acids. Trimming shortened V by 5 bases and J by 0 bases, and 14 bases separated the two germline ends. DNA for the CDR3: TGCAGCGTTATGCAGGGCGAAGACTCTGGAAACACCATATATTTT. Its translation: CSVMQGEDSGNTIYF.

V and J are TRBV27 and TRBJ1-1, with 9 positions matching TRBD1. Germline trimming cut 0 bases from V and 0 bases from J; bases unmatched to any gene: 5. Germline-derived CDR1 and CDR2 are MNHEY and SMNVEV (reference sequence). The CDR3 sequence is 17 residues long. In DNA form, the CDR3 reads TGTGCCAGCAGTTTATCGGGACAGGGAGTCATGAACACTGAAGCTTTCTTT. Translating gives CASSLSGQGVMNTEAFF.

The rearrangement links TRBV7-2 to TRBJ2-5; D gene unclear. Germline assignment: CDR1 SGHTA and CDR2 FQGNSA. The CDR3 extends over 10 amino acids. Between the trimmed V and J ends, which lost 6 bases and 2 bases, there was a span of 1 base. In DNA, the CDR3 is TGTGCCAGCAGACAAGAGACCCAGTACTTC. This codes for CASRQETQYF.

The V and J genes are TRBV5-1 and TRBJ1-1; D is undetermined. In germline, CDR1 is SGHRS, CDR2 YFSETQ. There are 14 residues in the CDR3. V was pared by 1 base and J by 1 base, with 8 bases between. CDR3 sequence (DNA): TGCGCCAGCAGCTTGAGAAGTAAGAACACTGAAGCTTTCTTT. Its protein product is CASSLRSKNTEAFF.

The V and J genes are TRBV6-1 and TRBJ1-2, with TRBD1 identical over 7 bases. CDR1 and CDR2 (germline): MNHNS, SASEGT. Trimming at V came to 5 bases and at J to 7 bases, leaving 4 bases not matched to a gene. The CDR3 runs to 12 residues. The CDR3 sequence: CASSIQGPGYTF. The CDR3 DNA reads TGTGCCAGCAGTATACAGGGGCCTGGCTACACCTTC.

Only a few counts were recorded for this clone. Written as DNA, the CDR3 is TGTGCCAGCAGCTTAGGTATGAACACTGAAGCTTTCTTT. Translation: CASSLGMNTEAFF. The V and J genes are TRBV7-9 and TRBJ1-1; D gene unclear. The germline gives CDR1 SEHNR, CDR2 FQNEAQ (reference sequence). The length of the CDR3 is 13 residues. V gave up 1 base and J gave up 0 bases, with 3 bases separating them. The whole variable domain, remainder taken from reference TRBV7-9 and TRBJ1-1, is DTGVSQNPRHKITKRGQNVTFRCDPISEHNRLYWYRQTLGQGPEFLTYFQNEAQLEKSRLLSDRFSAERPKGSFSTLEIQRTEQGDSAMYLCASSLGMNTEAFFGQGTRLTVV.

The chain employs TRBV6-4 and TRBJ2-3; 9 bases fit TRBD1. This CDR3 region has 15 residues. The germline V gene has CDR1 MRHNA and CDR2 SNTAGT. V lost 5 bases and J lost 2; bases outside the gene matches: 5. The CDR3 loop reads CASSSGTGHTDTQYF. The CDR3 DNA is TGTGCCAGCAGTTCCGGGACAGGGCACACAGATACGCAGTATTTT.

The table lists this clone with a few counts. V gene TRBV27 combines with J gene TRBJ1-2; D call uncertain. V was trimmed by 2 bases and J by 5 bases, leaving 9 bases between them. Germline V gene lookup returns CDR1 MNHEY and CDR2 SMNVEV (reference sequence). There are 13 residues in the CDR3. The CDR3 nucleotides are TGTGCCAGCAGTTTAAAGAGTTCTTATGGCTACACCTTC. Translating it yields CASSLKSSYGYTF.

This chain connects TRBV7-2 to TRBJ1-5; 9 nucleotides match TRBD1. Looked up from germline, CDR1 is SGHTA and CDR2 is FQGNSA. This CDR3 has 15 amino acids. Trimming cost V 5 bases and J 9 bases; bases outside gene matches: 11. The CDR3 sequence: CASSPGTGLGLPQHF. The CDR3, as DNA: TGTGCCAGCAGCCCCGGGACAGGGTTGGGATTGCCCCAGCATTTT.

The chain recombines TRBV6-5 with TRBJ2-7; D perhaps matches TRBD2 (6 bases). This CDR3 region has 14 residues. V was pared by 6 bases and J by 3 bases, with 15 bases between. Germline CDR1 and CDR2: MNHEY and SVGAGI. As DNA, the CDR3 is TGTGCCAGCAGCTCCCCGGGAGAAGGCTACGAGCAGTACTTC. Translating it yields CASSSPGEGYEQYF.

This chain uses TRBV5-7 with TRBJ2-4; D perhaps matches TRBD2 (5 bases). TRBV5-7 is recorded as an ORF, its role being uncertain. Trimming left V 0 bases short and J 3 bases short, with 13 bases between. The CDR3 length is 16 residues. This CDR3 reads CASSLGAGKVKNIQYF. The CDR3 DNA reads as TGTGCCAGCAGCTTGGGGGCCGGGAAGGTCAAAAACATTCAGTACTTC.

This clone was seen a single time. V and J are TRBV11-2 and TRBJ2-2; a weak D match, TRBD1 (5 bases). The CDR3 has 12 residues. Germline loops: CDR1 SGHAT, CDR2 FQNNGV. V was cut by 3 bases and J by 6 bases, with 5 bases left in between. The CDR3 is CASSLGPGELFF. In nucleotides, the CDR3 is TGTGCCAGCAGCTTGGGGCCCGGGGAGCTGTTTTTT.

The chain uses TRBV5-6 and TRBJ2-7; D not certain. The CDR3 spans 11 residues. Germline CDR1 and CDR2: SGHDT and YYEEEE. The V end was cut by 3 bases, the J end by 3 bases, with 4 bases between. The CDR3 region is CASSSDYEQYF. The CDR3 nucleotides are TGTGCCAGCAGCTCTGACTACGAGCAGTACTTC.

Turning to this clone: A read error may account for a junction end that differs from germline. The J gene is TRBJ2-7, the V gene TRBV6-1; a possible D gene is TRBD1 (6 bases). This CDR3 is 13 amino acids long. The germline gives CDR1 MNHNS, CDR2 SASEGT. The CDR3 protein is CASGNTGSFLHIF. CDR3 DNA sequence: TGTGCCAGCGGTAACACAGGGTCTTTCCTACACATCTTC.

The chain carries TRBV29-1 and TRBJ1-1; no clear D gene. Germline V gene lookup returns CDR1 SQVTM and CDR2 ANQGSEA. V was clipped by 7 bases and J by 4 bases, with 16 bases between them. The CDR3 sequence is 13 residues long. The CDR3 loop reads CSGLGGDTTEAFF. In nucleotides, the CDR3 is TGCAGCGGCTTAGGAGGAGACACCACTGAAGCTTTCTTT.

This rearrangement joins TRBV30 to TRBJ2-7; 7 positions match TRBD1. This CDR3 has 14 amino acids. Germline loops: CDR1 GTSNPN, CDR2 SVGIG (reference sequence). V lost 3 bases, J lost 2 bases, and 7 bases stayed unmatched. DNA for the CDR3: TGTGCCTGGAGGCCGGGACAGAGAGCCTACGAGCAGTACTTC. Its translation: CAWRPGQRAYEQYF.